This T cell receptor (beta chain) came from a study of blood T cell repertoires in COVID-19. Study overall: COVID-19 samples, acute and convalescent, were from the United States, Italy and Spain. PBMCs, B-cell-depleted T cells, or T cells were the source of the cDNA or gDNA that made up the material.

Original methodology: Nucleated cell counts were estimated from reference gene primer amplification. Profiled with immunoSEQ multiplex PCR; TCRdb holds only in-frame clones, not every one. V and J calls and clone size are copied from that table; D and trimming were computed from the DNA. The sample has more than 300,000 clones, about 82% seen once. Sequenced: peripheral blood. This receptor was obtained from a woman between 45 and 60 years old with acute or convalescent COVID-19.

The CDR3 here is CASLPGAGVWSEQFF. The CDR3 DNA is TGTGCCAGCCTTCCTGGAGCGGGGGTTTGGAGCGAGCAGTTCTTC. The V gene is TRBV27, the J gene TRBJ2-1; 8 nucleotides agree with TRBD2. CDR3 size: 15 residues. V was clipped by 8 bases and J by 10 bases; unmatched bases: 16. The germline V gene encodes CDR1 MNHEY and CDR2 SMNVEV (reference sequence).